Listed below are T cell receptor beta chains from one sample, sequenced in a study of shared clonotypes between healthy human individuals. Produced via immunoSEQ multiplex PCR; TCRdb's table is partial and in-frame only. This table has approximately 2.4 million clones, approximately 96% appearing once. The sample was naive CD4+ T cells sorted from blood. The receptors stem from a man aged 18 to 29 in good health. Each CDR3 is given with its conserved first and last residue. A D gene is named only where the DNA matches it firmly. Size is omitted from some rows. Given values are once, few, many or a class for expanded clones.

D gene,clone size,J gene,V gene,CDR3 DNA,CDR3 protein
NA,NA,TRBJ1-1,TRBV6-1,TGTGCCAGCAGTGAATTGTGGGGCACGAACACTGAAGCTTTCTTT,CASSELWGTNTEAFF
TRBD2,NA,TRBJ2-7,TRBV5-1,TGCGCCAGCAGCCGCGGGGGGAGCTCCTACGAGCAGTACTTC,CASSRGGSSYEQYF
NA,NA,TRBJ2-3,TRBV28,TGTGCCAGCAGTTCCGGACTGAGGGCGCAGTATTTT,CASSSGLRAQYF
NA,NA,TRBJ2-7,TRBV10-1,TGCGCCAGCAGTGAGTCTGGGGGCTCCTACGAGCAGTACTTC,CASSESGGSYEQYF
NA,once,TRBJ2-1,TRBV2,TGTGCCAGCAGTGATCTAGATTTCTCCTACAATGAGCAGTTCTTC,CASSDLDFSYNEQFF
NA,NA,TRBJ2-7,TRBV15,TGTGCCACCAGCAGAAGCAGGGGCCCCTCCTACGAGCAGTACTTC,CATSRSRGPSYEQYF
NA,once,TRBJ2-6,TRBV10-3,TGTGCCATTCAAGGCTCTGGGGCCAACGTCCTGACTTTC,CAIQGSGANVLTF
TRBD2,NA,TRBJ2-3,TRBV5-4,TGTGCCAGCAGCTTGACACTAGCGGGGGGGCCAGATACGCAGTATTTT,CASSLTLAGGPDTQYF
NA,once,TRBJ1-5,TRBV19,TGTGCCAGTAGTATAGGCCCTTTGCTGCCCCAGCATTTT,CASSIGPLLPQHF
TRBD2,NA,TRBJ2-7,TRBV19,TGTGCCAGTAGTACCACCGGGACTAGCGGGAGGATCCACGAGCAGTACTTC,CASSTTGTSGRIHEQYF
NA,NA,TRBJ2-3,TRBV5-1,TGCGCCAGCAGTCATGGGGATACGCAGTATTTT,CASSHGDTQYF
TRBD1,NA,TRBJ1-2,TRBV5-6,TGTGCCAGCAGCGGACAGGGCTATGGCTACACCTTC,CASSGQGYGYTF
TRBD1,NA,TRBJ2-1,TRBV11-2,TGTGCCAGCAGCTTATCTACAGGGGGCGGGAATGAGCAGTTCTTC,CASSLSTGGGNEQFF
NA,NA,TRBJ2-2,TRBV19,TGTGCCAGTCGACTGGCGGCGAACACCGGGGAGCTGTTTTTT,CASRLAANTGELFF
TRBD2,NA,TRBJ2-2,TRBV6-5,TGTGCCAGCAGTCGACTAGCGGGAGGAACCGGGGAGCTGTTTTTT,CASSRLAGGTGELFF
NA,NA,TRBJ2-1,TRBV20-1,TGCAGTGCTAAACCTTTTGATGAGCAGTTCTTC,CSAKPFDEQFF
NA,once,TRBJ2-7,TRBV30,TGTGCCTGGAGTGTAGAGGCTGGGGGCTACGAGCAGTACTTC,CAWSVEAGGYEQYF
NA,NA,TRBJ1-1,TRBV27,TGTGCCAGCAGTTTAACACCATTCGGGGGCACTGAAGCTTTCTTT,CASSLTPFGGTEAFF
NA,NA,TRBJ2-7,TRBV6-5,TGTGCCAGCAGTTCTTCCGGGATCGAGCAGTACTTC,CASSSSGIEQYF
NA,few,TRBJ1-1,TRBV6-5,TGTGCCAGCAGTTCCCGACAGCCACCCGAAGCTTTCTTT,CASSSRQPPEAFF
NA,NA,TRBJ1-1,TRBV29-1,TGCAGCGTCCACCAAGGGGCGTCAGCTTTCTTT,CSVHQGASAFF
NA,NA,TRBJ1-1,TRBV18,TGTGCCAGCTCACCGGGGCGGCTGGCTTTCTTT,CASSPGRLAFF
NA,NA,TRBJ2-3,TRBV30,TGTGCCTGGAGTGCAGACCTAGGGACACGCACAGATACGCAGTATTTT,CAWSADLGTRTDTQYF
NA,NA,TRBJ2-4,TRBV6-5,TGTGCCAGCAGTTACTCAGGGGGCGGGGGCATTCAGTACTTC,CASSYSGGGGIQYF
NA,NA,TRBJ1-6,TRBV19,TGTGCCACCTCCCGGCCGCGGGGAAATTCACCCCTCCACTTT,CATSRPRGNSPLHF
TRBD1,once,TRBJ2-7,TRBV18,TGTGCCAGCTCAACGCAGGGGGCGATCGAGCAGTACTTC,CASSTQGAIEQYF
TRBD1,NA,TRBJ1-2,TRBV18,TGTGCCAGCTCAACCGGACAGGGGAATAACTATGGCTACACCTTC,CASSTGQGNNYGYTF
NA,NA,TRBJ2-3,TRBV28,TGTGCCAGCAGCCTCGGGAGCACAGATACGCAGTATTTT,CASSLGSTDTQYF
TRBD1,NA,TRBJ2-6,TRBV4-1,TGCGCCAGCAGCCCCACACCGGGACAGCAGGTCTCTGGGGCCAACGTCCTGACTTTC,CASSPTPGQQVSGANVLTF
TRBD2,NA,TRBJ2-3,TRBV2,TGTGCCAGCAGGGCGGGGGTCACAGATACGCAGTATTTT,CASRAGVTDTQYF
NA,NA,TRBJ2-3,TRBV5-1,TGCGCCAGCAGCTTGTCGGTTGAGAGCACAGATACGCAGTATTTT,CASSLSVESTDTQYF
NA,NA,TRBJ2-5,TRBV5-1,TGCGCCAGCAGCTTGGATGGTAAGGAGACCCAGTACTTC,CASSLDGKETQYF
NA,NA,TRBJ1-1,TRBV28,TGTGCCAGCAGTTTACTTCTCGGGGGGCCCACTGAAGCTTTCTTT,CASSLLLGGPTEAFF
NA,NA,TRBJ1-5,TRBV30,TGTGCCTGGGGGGGTGGCAATCAGCCCCAGCATTTT,CAWGGGNQPQHF
NA,NA,TRBJ1-2,TRBV5-4,TGTGCCAGCAGCAACCCGACGGATAACTATGGCTACACCTTC,CASSNPTDNYGYTF
TRBD2,NA,TRBJ2-7,TRBV4-3,TGCGCCAGCAGCCAAGAGTTATGGACTAGAGACTACGAGCAGTACTTC,CASSQELWTRDYEQYF
NA,NA,TRBJ2-5,TRBV4-1,TGCGCCAGCAGCTACCTATGGGGGGCCGGGGAGACCCAGTACTTC,CASSYLWGAGETQYF
TRBD1,NA,TRBJ2-6,TRBV27,TGTGCCAGCAGTTTATTCAGGGGGCGGAGTACTGGGGCCAACGTCCTGACTTTC,CASSLFRGRSTGANVLTF
NA,NA,TRBJ2-1,TRBV11-2,TGTGCCAGCAGCTTAGAGGGAGTGTACAATGAGCAGTTCTTC,CASSLEGVYNEQFF
NA,NA,TRBJ2-7,TRBV5-1,TGCGCCAGCAGCTTATCAGGGAGCTCCTACGAGCAGTACTTC,CASSLSGSSYEQYF
TRBD1,once,TRBJ1-3,TRBV5-4,TGTGCCAGCAGCGCTGGCGACAGGGTAGGGAATAGAAACACCATATATTTT,CASSAGDRVGNRNTIYF
TRBD2,once,TRBJ2-3,TRBV9,TGTGCCAGCAGCTTTACGGAGAGTCGGGGACTAGTGTTTCCAGATACGCAGTATTTT,CASSFTESRGLVFPDTQYF
NA,NA,TRBJ2-7,TRBV6-1,TGTGCCAGCAGACCCGGGGTCTCCTACGAGCAGTACTTC,CASRPGVSYEQYF